The 25 T cell receptor beta chains below were found in one sample sequenced in a study of T cells in Graves' hyperthyroidism and ophthalmopathy (dated 2019 in TCRdb). The library was produced with multiplex PCR. Data came from an Illumina HiSeq 2000. Amplification of TCR beta CDR3 regions was carried out from RNA transcripts. The first round of RT-PCR for the TCR CDR3 was performed with the HTBI primer set and the Qiagen OneStep RT-PCR kit. In TCRdb, the public reads were trimmed at Q25 with fastp and aligned with MiXCR, with productive beta chains retained. Rows merge per CDR3 protein into single entries with the most common DNA and genes. The sample records some 550,000 distinct CDR3 sequences, about a fifth of which are singletons. About 25% of the sample comes from the top ten. Sample: blood. All receptors come from a man younger than 35 with Graves' hyperthyroidism.

The table lists this clonotype with many counts. The chain combines TRBV28 with TRBJ2-5; 9 bases map to TRBD1. J lost 0 bases, V lost 7 bases, and 15 bases had no gene match. The CDR3 runs 18 residues. Germline loops: CDR1 MDHEN, CDR2 SYDVKM. CDR3 sequence reads: CASNPSFGTGMDQETQYF. CDR3 sequence (DNA): TGTGCCAGCAACCCATCATTTGGGACAGGGATGGACCAAGAGACCCAGTACTTC.

This clonotype was observed many times. This chain links TRBV20-1 with TRBJ2-7; D assignment may be TRBD1 or TRBD2 (5 bases each). Trimming cost V 3 bases and J 9 bases, with 21 bases left between them. The germline gives CDR1 DFQATT, CDR2 SNEGSKA (reference sequence). CDR3 size: 14 residues. CDR3 coding DNA: TGCAGTGCTAGTTTAGGGACCCCTCGGGTCGGGCAGTACTTC. It codes for CSASLGTPRVGQYF.

This clonotype was detected ten times or more. The chain recombines TRBV10-3 with TRBJ2-7; D possibly matches TRBD1 or TRBD2 (5 bases each). Germline lookup yields CDR1 ENHRY and CDR2 SYGVKD. V gave up 6 bases and J gave up 3 bases, with 15 bases separating them. The CDR3 totals 14 residues. DNA for the CDR3: TGTGCCATCAGGCTTCGGGACGGAGACTACGAGCAGTACTTC. Its protein is CAIRLRDGDYEQYF.

At least ten counts were recorded for this clonotype. The CDR3 nucleotides are TGTGCCAGCAGAGGACAGGGGGCTCTTAACATTCAGTACTTC. Translation: CASRGQGALNIQYF. This sequence joins TRBV6-1 and TRBJ2-4; 11 bases map to TRBD1. The CDR3 is made up of 14 amino acids. Germline CDR1 MNHNS, CDR2 SASEGT. Trimming removed 6 bases from V and 7 bases from J; junction bases left unmatched: 5.

This clonotype was counted a few times. The rearrangement uses TRBV19 and TRBJ2-5, with a possible D match to TRBD2 (6 bases). Trimming shortened V by 4 bases and J by 2 bases, and 11 bases separated the two germline ends. CDR3 length: 14 amino acids. Germline V gives CDR1 LNHDA, CDR2 SQIVND (reference sequence). This chain's CDR3 is CASSNGGPQETQYF. In nucleotides, the CDR3 is TGTGCCAGTAGTAACGGGGGTCCGCAAGAGACCCAGTACTTC.

This clonotype was detected ten times or more. The chain is built from TRBV20-1 and TRBJ2-2, with TRBD2 identical over 8 bases. CDR3 size: 15 residues. Germline V lookup: CDR1 DFQATT, CDR2 SNEGSKA (reference sequence). Germline trimming cut 3 bases from V and 2 bases from J; bases unmatched to any gene: 5. For the CDR3, the DNA is TGCAGTGCTAGTAGGCGGGGGGAAAACACCGGGGAGCTGTTTTTT. Its translation is CSASRRGENTGELFF.

In this sample, this clonotype turned up a few times. Relative to the germline gene, one junction end is altered; a read error may explain this. The genes are TRBV20-1 and TRBJ2-7; a possible D gene is TRBD2 (6 bases). Germline-derived CDR1 and CDR2 are DFQATT and SNEGSKA (reference sequence). The CDR3 is 10 amino acids. The CDR3 nucleotides read TGCAGTTCTAGCGCCTACGAGCAGTACTTC. It is translated as CSSSAYEQYF.

This clonotype has a count of ten or more. This rearrangement joins TRBV2 to TRBJ2-5; weak D call: TRBD2 (5 bases). The CDR3 sequence is 14 residues long. Trimming removed 5 bases from V and 7 bases from J, with 17 bases in between. Germline CDR1 reads SNHLY; CDR2 reads FYNNEI. The CDR3 reads CASSSNRLEGTQYF. Written as DNA, the CDR3 is TGTGCCAGCAGTTCCAATAGGCTAGAGGGGACCCAGTACTTC.

The chain carries TRBV6-1 and TRBJ2-7, with D tentatively TRBD1 (5 bases). V lost 7 bases and J lost 3, with 10 bases in between. Germline lookup yields CDR1 MNHNS and CDR2 SASEGT. This CDR3 contains 12 residues. The CDR3, as DNA: TGTGCCAGCATTGGGGCGGACTACGAGCAGTACTTC. Residues: CASIGADYEQYF.

The chain uses TRBV25-1 and TRBJ2-7; 7 bases match TRBD1. The junction had 5 bases not matched to a gene; V was cut back by 3 bases and J by 3 bases. CDR1 is MGHDK and CDR2 is SYGVNS in the germline V gene. The CDR3 runs to 14 residues. CDR3 coding DNA: TGTGCCAGCAGTGATTGGGGGACAGTCTACGAGCAGTACTTC. Its protein is CASSDWGTVYEQYF.

This clonotype has at least ten counts. This sequence joins TRBV11-2 and TRBJ1-1; tentative D call: TRBD1 (6 bases). Germline V gene sequence: CDR1 SGHAT, CDR2 FQNNGV. The V gene lost 5 bases and the J gene lost 1 base, with 11 bases spanning the gap. CDR3 length: 14 amino acids. In DNA, the CDR3 is TGTGCCAGCAGCCCCCAGACAGGGAACACTGAAGCTTTCTTT. Translated: CASSPQTGNTEAFF.

This clonotype has more than one count but fewer than ten. The V gene is TRBV6-2 or TRBV6-3, the J gene TRBJ1-1, with D possibly matching TRBD1 (5 bases). V lost 1 base and J 0 bases, leaving 9 bases between the germline ends. CDR3 size: 15 residues. Germline V gene lookup returns CDR1 MNHEY and CDR2 SVGEGT. CDR3 bases: TGTGCCAGCAGTTACTTGGGACTGGTGAACACTGAAGCTTTCTTT. Translated, it gives CASSYLGLVNTEAFF.

This clonotype was picked up many times. The gene calls are TRBV27 and TRBJ2-7; possibly TRBD1 or TRBD2 for D (5 bases each). The CDR3 contains 16 residues. With 2 bases removed from V and 2 bases from J, the gap between germline ends came to 16 bases. CDR1 and CDR2 (germline): MNHEY, SMNVEV (reference sequence). The CDR3, as DNA: TGTGCCAGCAGTTTAATTGGGACGGCAGGCACCTACGAGCAGTACTTC. Translating it yields CASSLIGTAGTYEQYF.

In its sample, this clonotype was seen many times. The genes are TRBV28 and TRBJ2-7; 7 bases agree with TRBD1. CDR1 is MDHEN and CDR2 is SYDVKM in the germline V gene. The CDR3 loop spans 14 amino acids. V dropped 10 bases and J dropped 2; count of bases not matched to a gene: 11. Here the CDR3 reads CATRRQGTAYEQYF. CDR3 bases: TGTGCCACAAGGCGACAGGGAACAGCCTACGAGCAGTACTTC.

This clonotype occurred a few times. The rearrangement uses TRBV12-3 or TRBV12-4 and TRBJ1-1; unclear D gene. This CDR3 is 13 amino acids long. V lost 5 bases to trimming and J lost 4 bases, with 11 bases between them. Here the CDR3 DNA reads TGTGCCAGCAGTGATACTTGGTCCACTGAAGCTTTCTTT. Its protein product is CASSDTWSTEAFF.

In this sample, this clonotype turned up a few times. The chain recombines TRBV5-1 with TRBJ1-1, with unresolved D. Germline V CDR1 and CDR2: SGHRS, YFSETQ. CDR3 length equals 14 residues. Trimming stripped 4 bases from V and 7 bases from J, with 17 bases between. The DNA of the CDR3 is TGCGCCAGCAGCGGCCCTACGGTGGGTGGTGAAGCTTTCTTT. Translating it yields CASSGPTVGGEAFF.

This clonotype was detected a few times. The rearrangement uses TRBV4-2 and TRBJ2-2, with D possibly matching TRBD1 (5 bases). This CDR3 has 20 amino acids. CDR1 is LGHNA, CDR2 YNFKEQ, per germline. The V gene lost 4 bases and the J gene lost 6 bases, with 30 bases spanning the gap. The CDR3 DNA reads as TGTGCCAGCAGCCCACTATGTCGGACACATATCAATCTTAGGCCCGGGGAGCTGTTTTTT. This gives the protein CASSPLCRTHINLRPGELFF.

This clonotype has ten or more counts. The rearrangement links TRBV28 to TRBJ1-2, with 7 bases that match TRBD1. The CDR3 is made up of 14 amino acids. Germline CDR1 is MDHEN and CDR2 is SYDVKM. Trimming removed 8 bases from V and 5 bases from J; junction bases left unmatched: 11. The CDR3 protein is CASVAQGDQYGYTF. The CDR3 DNA reads TGTGCCAGCGTAGCTCAGGGGGATCAATATGGCTACACCTTC.

The genes are TRBV30 and TRBJ1-1, with D possibly TRBD1 on 6 matching bases. The CDR3 runs 13 residues. CDR1 and CDR2 (germline): GTSNPN, SVGIG (reference sequence). The ends were cut back, 1 base at V and 4 bases at J, with 10 bases in the middle. This CDR3 reads CAWSGSRGTEAFF. The CDR3 DNA sequence: TGTGCCTGGAGTGGATCCAGGGGCACTGAAGCTTTCTTT.

This clonotype was detected ten times or more. This sequence joins TRBV7-2 and TRBJ2-7; D may be TRBD2 (5 bases). V shed 1 base and J shed 6 bases, with 10 bases lying between them. The CDR3 runs 13 residues. Germline lookup yields CDR1 SGHTA and CDR2 FQGNSA. CDR3 loop: CASSLVSGSEQYF. The CDR3 nucleotides are TGTGCCAGCAGCTTAGTCAGCGGTTCCGAGCAGTACTTC.

This clonotype was detected many times. The chain couples TRBV6-1 to TRBJ1-1; TRBD1 aligns across 8 bases. Germline V CDR1 and CDR2: MNHNS, SASEGT. The junction had 4 bases not matched to a gene; V was cut back by 7 bases and J by 0 bases. This CDR3 contains 14 residues. The CDR3 DNA follows: TGTGCCAGCACCTACAGGGGGTTGAACACTGAAGCTTTCTTT. Its protein product is CASTYRGLNTEAFF.

This clonotype showed up many times. The V and J genes are TRBV12-3 or TRBV12-4 and TRBJ1-2, with 7 nucleotides matching TRBD1. CDR3 length: 13 residues. V shed 6 bases, J shed 8 bases, and the junction held 9 bases outside the gene matches. The CDR3 sequence: CASSRQGLEGYTF. The DNA for the CDR3 is TGTGCCAGCAGCCGACAGGGTTTAGAAGGCTACACCTTC.

The table lists this clonotype with many counts. This chain links TRBV28 with TRBJ2-7, with 7 bases aligning to TRBD1. CDR1 and CDR2 from the germline V gene are MDHEN and SYDVKM. The CDR3 has 13 residues. V lost 6 bases to trimming and J lost 2 bases; unmatched junction nucleotides: 4. CDR3 sequence: CASSRGQAYEQYF. The CDR3 nucleotides are TGTGCCAGCAGCCGAGGACAGGCCTACGAGCAGTACTTC.

Here the CDR3 DNA reads TGTGCCAGCAGCCAAGAGGGCGCCGGGTCCACTGAAGCTTTCTTT. It yields the protein CASSQEGAGSTEAFF. V gene TRBV4-2 combines with J gene TRBJ1-1; D uncertain. CDR1 and CDR2 from the germline V gene are LGHNA and YNFKEQ. Trimming stripped 0 bases from V and 4 bases from J, with 12 bases between. The CDR3 consists of 15 residues.

J is TRBJ2-7 and V is TRBV2; 9 bases match TRBD1. In germline, CDR1 is SNHLY, CDR2 FYNNEI. With V trimmed by 4 bases and J by 4 bases, 5 bases remained unmatched. The CDR3 extends over 14 amino acids. The CDR3 is CASSVSQGAYEQYF. The CDR3 DNA sequence: TGTGCCAGCAGTGTTTCACAGGGGGCATACGAGCAGTACTTC.